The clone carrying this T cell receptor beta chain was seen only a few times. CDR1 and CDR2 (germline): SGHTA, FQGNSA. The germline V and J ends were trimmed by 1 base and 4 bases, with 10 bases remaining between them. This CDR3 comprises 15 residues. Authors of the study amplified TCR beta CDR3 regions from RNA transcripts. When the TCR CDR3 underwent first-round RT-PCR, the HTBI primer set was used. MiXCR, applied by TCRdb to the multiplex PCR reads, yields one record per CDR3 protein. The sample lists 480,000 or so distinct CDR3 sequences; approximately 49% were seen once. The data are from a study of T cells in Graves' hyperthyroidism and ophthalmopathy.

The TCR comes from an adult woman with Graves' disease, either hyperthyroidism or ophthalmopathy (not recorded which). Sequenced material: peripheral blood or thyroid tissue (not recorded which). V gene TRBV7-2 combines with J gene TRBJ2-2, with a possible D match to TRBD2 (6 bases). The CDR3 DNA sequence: TGTGCCAGCAGCTTAGTGGGGGGTAGCACCGGGGAGCTGTTTTTT. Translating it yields CASSLVGGSTGELFF. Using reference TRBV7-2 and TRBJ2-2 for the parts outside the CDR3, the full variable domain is GAGVSQSPSNKVTEKGKDVELRCDPISGHTALYWYRQSLGQGLEFLIYFQGNSAPDKSGLPSDRFSAERTGGSVSTLTIQRTQQEDSAVYLCASSLVGGSTGELFFGEGSRLTVL.